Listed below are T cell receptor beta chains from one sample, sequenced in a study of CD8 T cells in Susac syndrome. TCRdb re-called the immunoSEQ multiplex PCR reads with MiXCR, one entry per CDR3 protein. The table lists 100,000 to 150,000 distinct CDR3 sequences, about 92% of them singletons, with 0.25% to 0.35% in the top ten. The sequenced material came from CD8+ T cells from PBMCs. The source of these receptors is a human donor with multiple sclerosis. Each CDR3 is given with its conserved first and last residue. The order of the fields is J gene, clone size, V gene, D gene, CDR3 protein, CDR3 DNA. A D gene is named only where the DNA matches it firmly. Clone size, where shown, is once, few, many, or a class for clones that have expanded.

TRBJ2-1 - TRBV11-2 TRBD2 CASSFPRHLADSSYNEQFF TGTGCCAGCAGCTTCCCTCGTCATCTAGCGGATAGCTCCTACAATGAGCAGTTCTTC
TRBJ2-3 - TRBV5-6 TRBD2 CASSQGLGGGTQYF TGTGCCAGCAGCCAGGGACTAGGGGGTGGTACGCAGTATTTT
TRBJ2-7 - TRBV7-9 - CASSLWDNYEQYF TGTGCCAGCAGCTTATGGGACAACTACGAGCAGTACTTC
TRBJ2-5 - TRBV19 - CASTPWLGSGETQYF TGTGCCAGTACCCCCTGGTTGGGGAGTGGGGAGACCCAGTACTTC
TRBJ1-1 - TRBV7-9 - CASSPPPTNTEAFF TGTGCCAGCAGCCCGCCGCCGACGAACACTGAAGCTTTCTTT
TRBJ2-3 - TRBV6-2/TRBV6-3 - CASSAEGGTDTQYF TGTGCCAGCAGCGCCGAGGGCGGTACAGATACGCAGTATTTT
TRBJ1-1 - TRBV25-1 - CASSAWGSEAFF TGTGCCAGCAGTGCCTGGGGTTCTGAAGCTTTCTTT
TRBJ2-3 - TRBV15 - CATSRFSRGRTDTQYF TGTGCCACCAGCAGATTTTCAAGGGGTCGCACAGATACGCAGTATTTT
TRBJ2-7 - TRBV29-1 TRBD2 CSVEDRGTSGENSYEQYF TGCAGCGTTGAAGATAGGGGTACTAGCGGGGAAAACTCCTACGAGCAGTACTTC
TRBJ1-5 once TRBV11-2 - CASSFGQGSAQPQHF TGTGCCAGCAGCTTTGGGCAGGGAAGTGCCCAGCCCCAGCATTTT
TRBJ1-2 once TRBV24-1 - CATSDPGGAGYTF TGTGCCACCAGTGATCCCGGGGGGGCTGGCTACACCTTC
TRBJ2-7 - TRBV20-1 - CSAADRPSSYEQYF TGCAGTGCTGCCGACAGGCCGAGCTCCTACGAGCAGTACTTC
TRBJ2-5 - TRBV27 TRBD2 CASSLSSGGILETQYF TGTGCCAGCAGTTTATCGTCGGGAGGAATTTTAGAGACCCAGTACTTC
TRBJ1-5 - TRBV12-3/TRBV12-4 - CASSETGTQPQHF TGTGCCAGCTCCGAAACAGGGACTCAGCCCCAGCATTTT
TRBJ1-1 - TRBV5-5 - CASSWGGLYTEAFF TGTGCCAGCAGCTGGGGGGGTCTTTACACTGAAGCTTTCTTT
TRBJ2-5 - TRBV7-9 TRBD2 CASSVNSGGDQETQYF TGTGCCAGCAGCGTCAATAGCGGGGGAGACCAAGAGACCCAGTACTTC
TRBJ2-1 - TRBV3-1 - CASSQEGSSAHNEQFF TGTGCCAGCAGCCAAGAAGGCTCATCGGCCCACAATGAGCAGTTCTTC
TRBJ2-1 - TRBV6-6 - CASSYASTNEQFF TGTGCCAGCAGTTACGCGAGCACGAATGAGCAGTTCTTC
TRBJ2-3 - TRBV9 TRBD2 CASSRSGGAADTQYF TGTGCCAGCAGTCGTAGCGGGGGGGCCGCAGATACGCAGTATTTT
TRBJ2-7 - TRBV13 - CASSSRRYEQYF TGTGCCAGCAGCTCCCGTCGCTACGAGCAGTACTTC
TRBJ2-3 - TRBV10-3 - CAISESAAGTYTDTQYF TGTGCCATCAGTGAGTCGGCAGCCGGGACTTATACAGATACGCAGTATTTT
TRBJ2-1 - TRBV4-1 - CASSQGQYNEQFF TGCGCCAGCAGCCAGGGCCAATACAATGAGCAGTTCTTC
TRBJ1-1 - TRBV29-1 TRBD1 CSAGGMNTEAFF TGCAGCGCAGGGGGGATGAACACTGAAGCTTTCTTT
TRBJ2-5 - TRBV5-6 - CASSLAGSQETQYF TGTGCCAGCAGCTTGGCCGGCAGTCAAGAGACCCAGTACTTC
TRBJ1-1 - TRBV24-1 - CATRGGEGAEAFF TGTGCCACCAGGGGTGGGGAGGGGGCTGAAGCTTTCTTT
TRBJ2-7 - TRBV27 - CASSLARGYEQYF TGTGCCAGCAGTTTAGCCAGGGGCTACGAGCAGTACTTC
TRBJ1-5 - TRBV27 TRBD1 CASSKGTGGRQPQHF TGTGCCAGCAGTAAAGGGACAGGGGGCCGTCAGCCCCAGCATTTT
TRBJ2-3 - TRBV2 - CASSEGGASTDTQYF TGTGCCAGCAGTGAAGGGGGCGCCTCCACAGATACGCAGTATTTT
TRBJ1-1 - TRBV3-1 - CASSLAGAEAFF TGTGCCAGCAGCCTGGCTGGTGCTGAAGCTTTCTTT
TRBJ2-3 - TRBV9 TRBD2 CASSALAGGPKDTQYF TGTGCCAGCAGCGCTCTAGCGGGGGGGCCTAAAGATACGCAGTATTTT
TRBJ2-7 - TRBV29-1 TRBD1 CSAVTGGEQYF TGCAGCGCCGTGACAGGGGGCGAGCAGTACTTC
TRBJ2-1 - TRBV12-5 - CASGLAYNEQFF TGTGCTAGTGGTTTGGCCTACAATGAGCAGTTCTTC
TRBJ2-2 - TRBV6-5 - CASSYSWGAGELFF TGTGCCAGCAGTTACTCGTGGGGGGCCGGGGAGCTGTTTTTT
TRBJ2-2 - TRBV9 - CASSVGSGGELFF TGTGCCAGCAGCGTAGGCTCGGGCGGGGAGCTGTTTTTT
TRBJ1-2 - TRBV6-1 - CASSEAQTVNYGYTF TGTGCCAGCAGTGAAGCGCAGACAGTTAACTATGGCTACACCTTC
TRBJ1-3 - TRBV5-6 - CASSLDRHGNTIYF TGTGCCAGCAGCTTGGACAGGCACGGAAACACCATATATTTT
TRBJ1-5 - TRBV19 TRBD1 CASSGTEFRVPQPQHF TGTGCCAGTAGTGGGACAGAGTTCAGGGTTCCCCAGCCCCAGCATTTT
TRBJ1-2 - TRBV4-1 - CASSQVQQGYGYTF TGCGCCAGCAGCCAAGTCCAACAGGGATATGGCTACACCTTC
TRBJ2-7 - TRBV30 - CAWSVPLRALSYEQYF TGTGCCTGGAGTGTCCCACTCCGGGCCCTCTCCTACGAGCAGTACTTC
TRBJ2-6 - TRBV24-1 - CATSDWAGDLGGANVLTF TGTGCCACCAGTGATTGGGCAGGAGACCTTGGTGGGGCCAACGTCCTGACTTTC